This TCR beta chain originates from a study of blood T cell repertoires in COVID-19. Some clones are missing from TCRdb's copy, which holds only in-frame ones; the method was immunoSEQ multiplex PCR. Here the sample spans some 100,000 clones, 80% to 90% being singletons. Trimming took 6 bases from V and 6 from J, leaving 17 bases between them. Per the germline V gene, CDR1 is ENHRY and CDR2 is SYGVKD. The CDR3 covers 14 residues. The chain couples TRBV10-3 to TRBJ1-1, with D uncertain. Sequenced: peripheral blood. This clonotype originated in a woman aged 70-85 years with acute or convalescent COVID-19. The CDR3 region has the DNA TGTGCCATCAGCCCCGGGAGTACTAGATCTGAAGCTTTCTTT. It specifies CAISPGSTRSEAFF.